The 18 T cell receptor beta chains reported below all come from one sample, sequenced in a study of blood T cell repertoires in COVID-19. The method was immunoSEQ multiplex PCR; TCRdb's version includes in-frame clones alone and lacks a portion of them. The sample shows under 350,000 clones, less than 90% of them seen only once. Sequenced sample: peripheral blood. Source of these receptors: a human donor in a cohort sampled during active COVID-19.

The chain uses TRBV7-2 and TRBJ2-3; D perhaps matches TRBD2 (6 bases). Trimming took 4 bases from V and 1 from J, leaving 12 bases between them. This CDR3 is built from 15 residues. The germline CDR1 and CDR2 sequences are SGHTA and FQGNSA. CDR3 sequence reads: CASSSGPSGTDTQYF. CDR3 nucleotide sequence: TGTGCCAGCAGCTCAGGGCCTAGCGGCACAGATACGCAGTATTTT.

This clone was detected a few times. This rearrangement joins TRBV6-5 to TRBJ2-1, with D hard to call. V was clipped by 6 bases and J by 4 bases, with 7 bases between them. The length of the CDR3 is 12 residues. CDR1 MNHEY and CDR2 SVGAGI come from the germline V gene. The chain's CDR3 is CASRQLYNEQFF. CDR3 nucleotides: TGTGCCAGCAGACAGCTTTACAATGAGCAGTTCTTC.

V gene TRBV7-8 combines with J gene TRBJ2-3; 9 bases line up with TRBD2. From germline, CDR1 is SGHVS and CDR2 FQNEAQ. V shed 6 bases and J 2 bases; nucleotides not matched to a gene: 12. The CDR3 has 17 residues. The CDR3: CASSLRPIAGATDTQYF. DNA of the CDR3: TGTGCCAGCAGTCTTAGACCAATAGCGGGAGCCACAGATACGCAGTATTTT.

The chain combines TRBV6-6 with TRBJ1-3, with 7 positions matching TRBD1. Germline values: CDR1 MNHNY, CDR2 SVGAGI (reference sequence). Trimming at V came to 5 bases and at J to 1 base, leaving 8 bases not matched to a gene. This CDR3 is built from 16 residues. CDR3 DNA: TGTGCCAGCAGTGGCCGGACAGGCGCGTCTGGAAACACCATATATTTT. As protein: CASSGRTGASGNTIYF.

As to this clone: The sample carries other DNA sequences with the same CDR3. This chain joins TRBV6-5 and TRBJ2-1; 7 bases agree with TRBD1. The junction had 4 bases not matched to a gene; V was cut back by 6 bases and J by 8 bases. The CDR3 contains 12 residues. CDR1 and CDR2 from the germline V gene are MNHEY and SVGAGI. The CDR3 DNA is TGTGCCAGCAGCCGTACAGGGGATGAGCAGTTCTTC. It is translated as CASSRTGDEQFF.

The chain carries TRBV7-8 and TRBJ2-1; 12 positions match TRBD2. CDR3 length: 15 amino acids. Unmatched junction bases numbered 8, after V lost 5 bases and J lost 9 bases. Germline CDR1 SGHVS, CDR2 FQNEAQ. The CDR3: CASSPRLAGEFEQFF. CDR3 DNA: TGTGCCAGCAGCCCGAGACTAGCGGGAGAATTTGAGCAGTTCTTC.

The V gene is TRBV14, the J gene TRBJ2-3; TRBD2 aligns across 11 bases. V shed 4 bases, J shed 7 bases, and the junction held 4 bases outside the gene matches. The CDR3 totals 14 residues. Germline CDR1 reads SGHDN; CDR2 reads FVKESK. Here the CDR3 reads CASSPLAGGYTQYF. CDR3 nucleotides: TGTGCCAGCAGCCCGCTAGCGGGAGGTTATACGCAGTATTTT.

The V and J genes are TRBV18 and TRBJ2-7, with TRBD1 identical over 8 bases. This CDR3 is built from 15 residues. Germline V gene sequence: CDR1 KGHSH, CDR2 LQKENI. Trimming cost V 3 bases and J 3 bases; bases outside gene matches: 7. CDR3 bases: TGTGCCAGCTCACCTTACGGGACAGGAGACTACGAGCAGTACTTC. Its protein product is CASSPYGTGDYEQYF.

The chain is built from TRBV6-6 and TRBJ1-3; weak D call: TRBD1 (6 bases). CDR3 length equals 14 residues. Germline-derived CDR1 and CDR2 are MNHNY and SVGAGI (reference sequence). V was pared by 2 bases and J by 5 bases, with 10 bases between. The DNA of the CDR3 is TGTGCCAGCAGTTACCCAGGGGCCCGAAACACCATATATTTT. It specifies CASSYPGARNTIYF.

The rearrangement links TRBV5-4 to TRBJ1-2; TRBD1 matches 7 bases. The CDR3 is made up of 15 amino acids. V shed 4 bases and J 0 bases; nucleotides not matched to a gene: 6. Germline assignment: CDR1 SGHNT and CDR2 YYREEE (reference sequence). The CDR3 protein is CASSIRTGPNYGYTF. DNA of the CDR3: TGTGCCAGCAGCATCAGGACAGGCCCTAACTATGGCTACACCTTC.

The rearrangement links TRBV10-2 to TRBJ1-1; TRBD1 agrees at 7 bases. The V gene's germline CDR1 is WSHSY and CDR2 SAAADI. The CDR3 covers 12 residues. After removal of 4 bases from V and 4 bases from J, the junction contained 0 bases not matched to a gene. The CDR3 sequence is CASSAGGTEAFF. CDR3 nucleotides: TGCGCCAGCAGTGCAGGGGGCACTGAAGCTTTCTTT.

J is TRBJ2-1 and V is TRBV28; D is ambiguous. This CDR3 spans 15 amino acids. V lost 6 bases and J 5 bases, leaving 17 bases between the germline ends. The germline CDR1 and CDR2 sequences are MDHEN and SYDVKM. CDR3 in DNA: TGTGCCAGCAGGCAAAATCCAAGACTTCACAATGAGCAGTTCTTC. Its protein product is CASRQNPRLHNEQFF.

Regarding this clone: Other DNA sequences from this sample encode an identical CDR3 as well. CDR3: CASSLGSSYEQYF. In DNA, the CDR3 is TGTGCCAGCAGTCTAGGGAGCTCCTACGAGCAGTACTTC. The rearrangement links TRBV2 to TRBJ2-7; a possible D gene is TRBD2 (5 bases). CDR1 SNHLY and CDR2 FYNNEI come from the germline V gene. V was shortened by 5 bases and J by 0 bases, with 8 bases between the two germline ends. This CDR3 contains 13 residues. The whole variable domain, filled in from reference TRBV2 and TRBJ2-7, reads EPEVTQTPSHQVTQMGQEVILRCVPISNHLYFYWYRQILGQKVEFLVSFYNNEISEKSEIFDDQFSVERPDGSNFTLKIRSTKLEDSAMYFCASSLGSSYEQYFGPGTRLTVT.

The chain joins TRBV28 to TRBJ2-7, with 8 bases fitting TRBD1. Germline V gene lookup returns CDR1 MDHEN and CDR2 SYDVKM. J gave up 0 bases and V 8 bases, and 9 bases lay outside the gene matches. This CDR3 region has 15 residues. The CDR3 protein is CASGAGGLSSYEQYF. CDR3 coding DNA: TGTGCCAGCGGGGCAGGGGGCTTGAGCTCCTACGAGCAGTACTTC.

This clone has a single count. CDR3 nucleotide sequence: TGTGCCACCACCCTCCGGGGGTCCTTCGGAAGTTCACCCCTCCACTTT. It yields the protein CATTLRGSFGSSPLHF. The rearrangement links TRBV15 to TRBJ1-6; D is perhaps TRBD1 (5 bases). V was trimmed by 7 bases and J by 9 bases, leaving 22 bases between them. Germline lookup yields CDR1 LNHNV and CDR2 YYDKDF (reference sequence). The CDR3 contains 16 residues. The full variable domain, completed using reference TRBV15 and TRBJ1-6, is DAMVIQNPRYQVTQFGKPVTLSCSQTLNHNVMYWYQQKSSQAPKLLFHYYDKDFNNEADTPDNFQSRRPNTSFCFLDIRSPGLGDTAMYLCATTLRGSFGSSPLHFGNGTRLTVT.

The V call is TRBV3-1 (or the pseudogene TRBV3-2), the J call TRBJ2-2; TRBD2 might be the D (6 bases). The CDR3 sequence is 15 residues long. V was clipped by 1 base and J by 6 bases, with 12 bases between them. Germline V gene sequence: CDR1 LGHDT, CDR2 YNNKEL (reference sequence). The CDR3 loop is CASSQGLRGAGELFF. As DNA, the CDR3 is TGTGCCAGCAGCCAAGGACTGCGGGGAGCCGGGGAGCTGTTTTTT.

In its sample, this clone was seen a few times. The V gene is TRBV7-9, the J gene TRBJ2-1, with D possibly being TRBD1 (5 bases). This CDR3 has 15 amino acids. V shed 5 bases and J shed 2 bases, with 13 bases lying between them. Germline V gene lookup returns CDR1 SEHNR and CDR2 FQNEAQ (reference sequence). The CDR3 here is CASSPGRAAYNEQFF. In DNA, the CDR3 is TGTGCCAGCAGCCCCGGCAGGGCCGCCTACAATGAGCAGTTCTTC.

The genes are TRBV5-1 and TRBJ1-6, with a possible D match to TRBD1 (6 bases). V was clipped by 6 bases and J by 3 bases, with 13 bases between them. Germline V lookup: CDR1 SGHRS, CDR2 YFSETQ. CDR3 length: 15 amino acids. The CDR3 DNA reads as TGCGCCAGCACCACCGGGGACAACTATAATTCACCCCTCCACTTT. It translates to CASTTGDNYNSPLHF.